Included here is one TCR beta chain sequence, with context. The length of the CDR3 is 15 residues. Germline V gives CDR1 MNHEY, CDR2 SMNVEV (reference sequence). With V trimmed by 5 bases and J by 6 bases, 9 bases remained unmatched. Methods used by the authors: Nucleated cell counts were estimated from reference gene primer amplification. Using immunoSEQ multiplex PCR, the repertoire was profiled, and TCRdb retains in-frame clones only, with some absent. That table supplies the V and J calls and clone size; D and trimming were determined from the DNA. The sample lists over 45,000 clones, under 90% occurring once. The data were taken from a study of blood T cell repertoires in COVID-19. Study-level information: COVID-19 samples collected from the United States, Italy and Spain covered acute and convalescent phases. PBMCs, B-cell-depleted T cells, or T cells provided the cDNA or gDNA that made up the material.

The TCR was taken from a woman of 80 years or more with active or convalescent COVID-19. The material sequenced was peripheral blood. The genes are TRBV27 and TRBJ1-4; 7 bases align to TRBD1. CDR3 bases: TGTGCCAGCAGTCCTGGGACAGATTTTGATGAAAAACTGTTTTTT. Protein product: CASSPGTDFDEKLFF.